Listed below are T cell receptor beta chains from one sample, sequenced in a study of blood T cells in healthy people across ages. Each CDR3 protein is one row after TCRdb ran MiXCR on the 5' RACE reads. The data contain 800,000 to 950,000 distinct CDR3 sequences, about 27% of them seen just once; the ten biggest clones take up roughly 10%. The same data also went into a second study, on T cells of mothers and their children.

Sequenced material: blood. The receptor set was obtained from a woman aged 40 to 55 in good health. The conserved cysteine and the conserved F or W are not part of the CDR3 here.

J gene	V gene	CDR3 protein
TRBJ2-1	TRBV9	ASSPPSGDYNEQF
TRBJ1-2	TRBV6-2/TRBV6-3	ASSRDSSFYGYT
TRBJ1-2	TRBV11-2	ASSPMIAAGGNGYT
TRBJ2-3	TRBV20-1	SASPSGGDTQY
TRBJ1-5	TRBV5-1	ASSLRAGPYSNQPQH
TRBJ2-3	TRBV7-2	ASSFQRGGTDTQY
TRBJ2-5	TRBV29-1	SVEPRGGETQY
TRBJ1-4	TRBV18	ASSPTQFNEKLF
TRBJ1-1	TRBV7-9	ASSSPQGRGF
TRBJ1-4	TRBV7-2	ASGLSTNEKLF
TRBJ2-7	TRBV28	ASATGHAPLSYEQY
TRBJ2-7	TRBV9	ASSEGDRAQFYEQY
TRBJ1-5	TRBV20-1	SARGMGGSYSNQPQH
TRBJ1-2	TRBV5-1	ASSLTVIYGYT
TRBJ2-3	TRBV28	ASSLPGTRTQY
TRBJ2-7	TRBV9	ASSVDARGEHKQY
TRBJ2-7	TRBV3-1	ASSQVVGVYEQY
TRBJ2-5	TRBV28	ASSLALPQETQY
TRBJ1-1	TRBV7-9	ASSFDRKNIEAF
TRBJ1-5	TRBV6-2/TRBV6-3	ASSSRDQPQH
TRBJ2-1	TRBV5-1	ASTSGGYYNEQF
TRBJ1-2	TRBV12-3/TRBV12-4	ASSSSTGTGDNYGYT
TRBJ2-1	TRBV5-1	ASRWAGGQETQF
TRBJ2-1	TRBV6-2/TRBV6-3	ASRPPGLAVSNEQF
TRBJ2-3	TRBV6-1	ASRPDRDGSADTQY
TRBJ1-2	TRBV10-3	AISESNSLGGGYT
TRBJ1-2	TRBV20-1	SATTGGNKDGYT
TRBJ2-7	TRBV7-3	ASSPAGGLKQY
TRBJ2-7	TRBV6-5	ASSYVGYEQY
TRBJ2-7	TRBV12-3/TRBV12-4	ASSPSPGAEQY
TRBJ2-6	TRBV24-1	ATSDHRGQVGANVLT
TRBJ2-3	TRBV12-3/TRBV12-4	ASSSWTSGGIDTQY
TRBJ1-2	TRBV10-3	AITEGPINYGYT
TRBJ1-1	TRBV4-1	ASSLWDRGYDTEAF
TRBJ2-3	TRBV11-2	ASSWNPGPNTDTQY
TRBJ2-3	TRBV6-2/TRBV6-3	ASTPGGSGGDTQY
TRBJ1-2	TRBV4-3	ASSQEQGPGGYT
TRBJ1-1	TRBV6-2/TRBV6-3	ASTGKGAEAF
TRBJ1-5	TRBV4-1	ASSPTGHPDQPQH
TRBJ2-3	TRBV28	ASSSPGTGGSADTQY
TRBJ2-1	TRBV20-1	SATTDNEQF